This T cell receptor beta chain was sequenced for a study of cytomegalovirus exposure and HLA in healthy donors. Germline CDR1 reads MDHEN; CDR2 reads SYDVKM. This CDR3 has 14 amino acids. Losses at the gene ends were 7 bases for V and 6 bases for J; bases not matched to a gene: 4. Using immunoSEQ multiplex PCR, the repertoire was profiled, and TCRdb retains in-frame clones only, with some absent. The profile shows approximately 44,000 clones, approximately 85% of them singletons. Sequenced material: PBMCs. The V gene is TRBV28, the J gene TRBJ2-2, with 11 bases lining up with TRBD1. The TCR comes from a woman in her thirties in good health and CMV-seronegative. CDR3 sequence (DNA): TGTGCCAGCAAAGGACAGGGGGCTCCCGGGGAGCTGTTTTTT. Protein product: CASKGQGAPGELFF.